The subject of this entry is one T cell receptor beta chain. Its antigen is not yet known. Qualities for individual bases were not recorded, and no much larger clone is one base off. This record belongs to a study of shared clonotypes between healthy human individuals (dated by TCRdb to 2018 to 2020). Background on the whole study: A couple of women and a few men aged 18 to 49 years were included in the cohort. Leukapheresis yielded between about 0.94 and 9.5 billion PBMCs per donor. For each donor, CD4 naive and CD4 memory were each given three plates, CD8 naive was given two plates, and CD8 memory was given one plate. To estimate repertoire size and how much clonotype sharing occurs between individuals, the study deeply sequenced the blood TCR repertoires of roughly 5 healthy adults. Libraries were prepared and TCR repertoires were sequenced by different laboratories using diverse techniques, in order to increase sequencing depth and limit assay-specific biases.

TCR CDR3 regions were amplified from genomic DNA by multiplex PCR using the deep immunoSEQ assay. Extracted genomic DNA from each cell subset was spread evenly across all wells of several immunoSEQ 96-well plates, with each plate serving as a replicate. Each replicate PCR for sorted subsets received around 200 ng genomic DNA, equal to roughly 29,000 T cell genomes. Purified libraries were quantified with a Qubit 3.0 fluorometer, sized on a Bioanalyzer 2100, and re-quantified with the KAPA Library Quantification kit. Every immunoSEQ 96-well plate was sequenced on a dedicated single-read 150-cycle Illumina NextSeq 550 flow cell. The paper's data handling went like this. The immunoSEQ output contained only junctional sequences without quality scores, so filtering could not match that applied to full-length reads. Sequences were annotated with PyIR, a Python wrapper for IgBLAST v1.9, using IMGT germline references to assign V/J genes and CDR3. Any read was removed if the V/J assignment was weak (E-value above 1e-6), the CDR3 was missing, or the read contained stop codons, out-of-frame junctions, or ambiguous translated residues. V3J clonotypes were defined by identical inferred V gene, J gene, and CDR3 amino acid sequence. The percentage overlap between two repertoires was calculated by dividing the number of shared unique clonotypes by the size of the smaller repertoire. Repertoire richness was assessed with RTK rarefaction, the Chao1 estimator, and Recon v2.1 estimates of unobserved clonotypes. Generation probabilities for all TCRbeta clonotypes obtained by the gDNA method from a handful of donors were computed using OLGA. Not all clones reach the TCRdb copy of this immuneACCESS table, which keeps in-frame sequences only. Checked studies attribute under half of the gap to unresolved V genes and leave the rest unexplained. The V and J calls and clone size are taken from that table; D and trimming were inferred from the DNA. This sample is represented by fewer than 1.8 million clones; about 98.5% of them were singletons. The ten largest clonotypes hold about 0.35% of the sample.

V loses 3 bases at its end and J loses 2 bases; junction bases beyond the gene matches: 7. Its CDR3 holds 16 amino acids, cysteine through phenylalanine. Of the read, only the CDR3 DNA is kept; its 48 bases are in frame from base 1. CDR1 and CDR2 (LGHNA, YSLEER) derive from the germline V gene. Study-wide findings and limitations: Because the study included a small number of donors, the genetic and exposure-history diversity represented was limited. Larger estimated clonotype richness was generally found for naive subsets than for memory subsets. Pairwise subsampling indicated that sequencing depth was expected to affect the degree of clonotype sharing among donors. Only blood was sampled, and tissue TCR repertoires likely differ from those in blood. Even with the large sequencing depth, rarefaction of the sorted-subset datasets indicated that sequencing was incomplete. Approximately 5% of naive CD4, 3.5% of naive CD8, approximately 2% of memory CD4, and 0.4% of memory CD8 clonotypes were shared across a few donors. Compared with non-shared clonotypes, the clonotypes found in all four sorted-subset donors had higher generation probabilities.

Healthy HIV-negative adults with no recently reported acute infections or vaccinations were included as donors. Every donor was a Caucasian adult living in Nashville, Tennessee, USA. Magnetic negative selection was used to enrich CD4+ T cells, after which naive cells were positively selected on CD45RA and the negative fraction became the memory subset. Blood was obtained by leukapheresis, after which PBMCs were separated by Ficoll-Histopaque density gradient centrifugation and cryopreserved in liquid nitrogen vapor phase. Analytical flow cytometry was used to check the purity and quantity of every magnetically sorted T cell population. Genomic DNA was isolated from every sorted fraction and measured by UV absorbance on a Nanodrop 2000c.

The chain joins TRBV4-3 to TRBJ2-3; the junction holds 8 bases that match TRBD1. The specimen sequenced was naive CD4+ T cells sorted from blood. What the cell subset or site label conveys for this sample: CD45RA+ positively selected. The sequence came from a man aged 25-40 years in good health. CDR3 protein: CASSHDGTGLTDTQYF. The DNA is TGCGCCAGCAGCCATGACGGGACAGGACTCACAGATACGCAGTATTTT.